Below are 27 T cell receptor beta chains sequenced from a single sample in a study of identical twins. TCRdb itself ran the 5' RACE reads through MiXCR, one entry per CDR3 protein. The profile shows about 430,000 distinct CDR3 sequences, about 18% of them singletons. The sample was naive T cells sorted from blood. These receptors originate from a man in his forties or fifties in good health.

This clonotype was observed a handful of times. The chain couples TRBV20-1 to TRBJ1-6; D ambiguous. V lost 6 bases and J 0 bases, leaving 9 bases between the germline ends. This CDR3 is 14 amino acids long. Germline V CDR1 and CDR2: DFQATT, SNEGSKA (reference sequence). The CDR3: CSAQWLSYNSPLHF. The CDR3 DNA reads TGCAGTGCCCAGTGGCTCTCCTATAATTCACCCCTCCACTTT.

The table lists this clonotype with many counts. This sequence joins TRBV28 and TRBJ2-7; D remains unclear. The germline V and J ends were trimmed by 5 bases and 3 bases, with 5 bases remaining between them. Germline CDR1 is MDHEN and CDR2 is SYDVKM. The CDR3 runs to 11 residues. The CDR3 protein is CASSDYYEQYF. CDR3 in DNA: TGTGCCAGCAGTGATTACTACGAGCAGTACTTC.

The rearrangement uses TRBV4-3 and TRBJ2-1; 9 positions agree with TRBD2. This CDR3 has 17 residues. The junction had 9 bases not matched to a gene; V was cut back by 0 bases and J by 6 bases. In germline, CDR1 is LGHNA, CDR2 YSLEER. Here the CDR3 reads CASSQDLLAGPSNEQFF. CDR3 DNA sequence: TGCGCCAGCAGCCAAGATTTGCTAGCGGGACCCTCCAATGAGCAGTTCTTC.

In its sample, this clonotype was seen many times. V gene TRBV20-1 combines with J gene TRBJ2-4; the match to TRBD2 covers 10 bases. This CDR3 has 17 residues. The J segment lost 0 bases and the V segment lost 1 base, leaving 6 bases of the junction unmatched. Per the germline V gene, CDR1 is DFQATT and CDR2 is SNEGSKA (reference sequence). The CDR3 loop reads CSARGAGGPLAKNIQYF. CDR3 coding DNA: TGCAGTGCTAGAGGAGCGGGGGGGCCTCTAGCCAAAAACATTCAGTACTTC.

This clonotype was picked up a small number of times. J is TRBJ1-1 and V is TRBV12-3 or TRBV12-4; TRBD1 agrees at 10 bases. The CDR3 totals 14 residues. V was clipped by 5 bases and J by 5 bases; unmatched bases: 5. In DNA form, the CDR3 reads TGTGCCAGCAGTACGGGACAGGGGTATACTGAAGCTTTCTTT. This sequence encodes CASSTGQGYTEAFF.

The table lists this clonotype with many counts. The chain links TRBV15 to TRBJ1-2, with a weak D call TRBD1 (5 bases). Germline CDR1 LNHNV, CDR2 YYDKDF (reference sequence). Trimming pared 5 bases from V and 8 bases from J, leaving 15 bases between. This CDR3 comprises 13 residues. CDR3: CATSLPRQLGYTF. Here the CDR3 DNA reads TGTGCCACCAGCCTGCCCCGACAGTTGGGCTACACCTTC.

This clonotype has more than one count but fewer than ten. This chain links TRBV11-2 with TRBJ2-7; possibly TRBD2 for D (6 bases). Looked up from germline, CDR1 is SGHAT and CDR2 is FQNNGV. The length of the CDR3 is 18 residues. V was trimmed by 4 bases and J by 4 bases, leaving 26 bases between them. The CDR3 protein is CASSSVGSTRDFGYEQYF. CDR3 nucleotides: TGTGCCAGCAGCTCCGTGGGGTCGACTAGGGATTTCGGGTACGAGCAGTACTTC.

This clonotype was found many times. The V and J genes are TRBV7-9 and TRBJ2-1; D tentatively reads TRBD1 or TRBD2 (5 bases each). V dropped 5 bases and J dropped 0 bases, with 11 bases sitting between them. Germline CDR1 is SEHNR and CDR2 is FQNEAQ (reference sequence). This CDR3 has 15 residues. CDR3 sequence reads: CASSPPGSSYNEQFF. CDR3 DNA: TGTGCCAGCAGCCCTCCAGGGAGCTCCTACAATGAGCAGTTCTTC.

This clonotype was counted between two and nine times. This chain links TRBV7-9 with TRBJ2-3, with D hard to call. This CDR3 comprises 17 residues. Trimming left V 0 bases short and J 2 bases short, with 15 bases between. From germline, CDR1 is SEHNR and CDR2 FQNEAQ (reference sequence). CDR3 region: CASSLAGMGLYTDTQYF. DNA of the CDR3: TGTGCCAGCAGCTTAGCCGGTATGGGCTTGTACACAGATACGCAGTATTTT.

This clonotype was counted at least ten times. The chain uses TRBV3-1 and TRBJ2-5, with TRBD1 identical over 7 bases. V dropped 5 bases and J dropped 3; count of bases not matched to a gene: 6. The CDR3 is made up of 14 amino acids. Germline assignment: CDR1 LGHDT and CDR2 YNNKEL (reference sequence). The CDR3 bases are TGTGCCAGCAGCAAACATACAGGGGAAGAGACCCAGTACTTC. Translating it yields CASSKHTGEETQYF.

This clonotype was detected only a few times. This chain connects TRBV6-6 to TRBJ2-2; 8 positions match TRBD2. Germline CDR1 is MNHNY and CDR2 is SVGAGI (reference sequence). V lost 7 bases, J lost 6 bases, and 4 bases stayed unmatched. The CDR3 is made up of 13 amino acids. CDR3 in DNA: TGTGCCAGCACTGGCGGGGGGCCCGGGGAGCTGTTTTTT. Its protein product is CASTGGGPGELFF.

The genes are TRBV10-3 and TRBJ2-5, with 10 bases that match TRBD2. Germline CDR1 reads ENHRY; CDR2 reads SYGVKD. J lost 7 bases, V lost 2 bases, and 10 bases had no gene match. This CDR3 has 16 amino acids. In DNA form, the CDR3 reads TGTGCCATCAGTGAGAAATGGGCTAGCGGGAGTGTGACCCAGTACTTC. This sequence encodes CAISEKWASGSVTQYF.

This chain joins TRBV6-2 or TRBV6-3 and TRBJ1-5; no clear D gene. This CDR3 spans 13 amino acids. The germline V and J ends were trimmed by 8 bases and 0 bases, with 8 bases remaining between them. From germline, CDR1 is MNHEY and CDR2 SVGEGT. In DNA form, the CDR3 reads TGTGCCAGCGGATCAGGTAGCAATCAGCCCCAGCATTTT. This gives the protein CASGSGSNQPQHF.

In this sample, this clonotype turned up a few times. The J gene is TRBJ1-5, the V gene TRBV4-3, with TRBD1 identical over 8 bases. The CDR3 sequence is 14 residues long. Germline V gives CDR1 LGHNA, CDR2 YSLEER. The V gene end was trimmed by 0 bases and the J gene end by 11 bases; junction bases not matched to a gene: 6. CDR3 sequence (DNA): TGCGCCAGCAGCCAAGATCAGGGGGCCCCAACCCAGCATTTT. Amino acid sequence: CASSQDQGAPTQHF.

In this sample, this clonotype turned up a few times. The V and J genes are TRBV7-2 and TRBJ1-6; D gene ambiguous. V lost 1 base and J lost 6, with 7 bases in between. Germline V gene data show CDR1 as SGHTA and CDR2 as FQGNSA. This CDR3 region has 14 residues. This CDR3 reads CASSLVQFNSPLHF. The CDR3 bases are TGTGCCAGCAGCTTAGTACAGTTTAATTCACCCCTCCACTTT.

This clonotype was seen more than once but under ten times. This rearrangement joins TRBV5-5 to TRBJ2-3, with D maybe TRBD2 (6 bases). V was clipped by 1 base and J by 4 bases, with 10 bases between them. The CDR3 totals 14 residues. Germline V gene data show CDR1 as SGHKS and CDR2 as YYEKEE (reference sequence). CDR3 loop: CASSLFGGSDTQYF. CDR3 bases: TGTGCCAGCAGCTTGTTTGGGGGGTCAGATACGCAGTATTTT.

The chain joins TRBV4-2 to TRBJ1-1; D remains unclear. The V gene's germline CDR1 is LGHNA and CDR2 YNFKEQ. V was trimmed by 8 bases and J by 9 bases, leaving 13 bases between them. The CDR3 has 11 residues. CDR3 coding DNA: TGTGCCAGCTTGCGAGGAGGGAAAGCTTTCTTT. Protein: CASLRGGKAFF.

The V gene is TRBV19, the J gene TRBJ2-2, with 8 bases aligning to TRBD1. The CDR3 sequence is 15 residues long. V lost 7 bases to trimming and J lost 0 bases; unmatched junction nucleotides: 4. Per the germline V gene, CDR1 is LNHDA and CDR2 is SQIVND (reference sequence). The CDR3 DNA follows: TGTGCCAGTATCGACAGGGGTGCGAACACCGGGGAGCTGTTTTTT. This encodes CASIDRGANTGELFF.

The J gene is TRBJ2-5, the V gene TRBV20-1; D gene ambiguous. The CDR3 contains 15 residues. Trimming took off 0 bases at V and 1 base at J, with 12 bases between the two ends. Per the germline V gene, CDR1 is DFQATT and CDR2 is SNEGSKA (reference sequence). As DNA, the CDR3 is TGCAGTGCTAGAGATGTGCTTACGGTCCAAGAGACCCAGTACTTC. Encoded protein: CSARDVLTVQETQYF.

This chain joins TRBV20-1 and TRBJ2-7, with 8 positions matching TRBD2. There are 15 residues in the CDR3. Germline-derived CDR1 and CDR2 are DFQATT and SNEGSKA (reference sequence). V lost 3 bases and J lost 9; bases outside the gene matches: 16. The CDR3 loop is CSASPPRVAGRRQYF. DNA of the CDR3: TGCAGTGCTAGTCCGCCCCGGGTAGCGGGGAGGCGGCAGTACTTC.

The chain carries TRBV7-3 and TRBJ2-2; 15 bases line up with TRBD2. This CDR3 is built from 19 residues. Looked up from germline, CDR1 is SGHTA and CDR2 is FQGTGA. The V gene end was trimmed by 6 bases and the J gene end by 1 base; junction bases not matched to a gene: 9. In DNA form, the CDR3 reads TGTGCCAGCAGTCTACGGGGACTAGCGGGAGGACGGAACACCGGGGAGCTGTTTTTT. Its translation is CASSLRGLAGGRNTGELFF. The full variable domain, completed using reference TRBV7-3 and TRBJ2-2, is GAGVSQTPSNKVTEKGKYVELRCDPISGHTALYWYRQSLGQGPEFLIYFQGTGAADDSGLPNDRFFAVRPEGSVSTLKIQRTERGDSAVYLCASSLRGLAGGRNTGELFFGEGSRLTVL.

The chain couples TRBV20-1 to TRBJ1-1, with a possible D match to TRBD1 (5 bases). With 6 bases removed from V and 1 base from J, the gap between germline ends came to 9 bases. Per the germline V gene, CDR1 is DFQATT and CDR2 is SNEGSKA (reference sequence). The CDR3 length is 12 residues. Here the CDR3 reads CSAGPRNTEAFF. The CDR3 region has the DNA TGCAGTGCGGGACCGCGGAACACTGAAGCTTTCTTT.

This clonotype appeared a few times. The V gene is TRBV6-5, the J gene TRBJ1-3; D remains unclear. The germline V and J ends were trimmed by 2 bases and 0 bases, with 8 bases remaining between them. The germline CDR1 and CDR2 sequences are MNHEY and SVGAGI. The CDR3 covers 15 residues. The CDR3 sequence is CASSYGESSGNTIYF. The CDR3, as DNA: TGTGCCAGCAGTTACGGGGAGAGCTCTGGAAACACCATATATTTT.

This clonotype was recorded many times. The rearrangement joins TRBV6-1 to TRBJ2-3; TRBD2 aligns across 10 bases. Trimming at V came to 6 bases and at J to 1 base, leaving 1 base not matched to a gene. This CDR3 spans 14 amino acids. Germline-derived CDR1 and CDR2 are MNHNS and SASEGT. The CDR3, as DNA: TGTGCCAGCAGGCTAGCGGGGGGCACAGATACGCAGTATTTT. Its translation: CASRLAGGTDTQYF.

This clonotype was seen at least ten times. The rearrangement links TRBV28 to TRBJ2-1; TRBD2 might be the D (5 bases). Per the germline V gene, CDR1 is MDHEN and CDR2 is SYDVKM. There are 13 residues in the CDR3. With 10 bases removed from V and 9 bases from J, the gap between germline ends came to 19 bases. The CDR3 DNA reads as TGTGCCACGACGTCCCTTATAGAGGGTGAGCAGTTCTTC. Amino acids: CATTSLIEGEQFF.

The chain links TRBV4-1 to TRBJ2-7; tentative D call: TRBD2 (5 bases). The germline CDR1 and CDR2 sequences are MGHRA and YSYEKL. Trimming pared 1 base from V and 5 bases from J, leaving 15 bases between. This CDR3 contains 15 residues. The CDR3 DNA follows: TGCGCCAGCAGCCAAGCGGGGATTTTCGTCCACGAGCAGTACTTC. As protein: CASSQAGIFVHEQYF.

This clonotype was detected many times. The chain recombines TRBV5-6 with TRBJ1-2; 7 nucleotides match TRBD1. CDR1 and CDR2 (germline): SGHDT, YYEEEE. Trimming at V came to 4 bases and at J to 2 bases, leaving 2 bases not matched to a gene. The CDR3 sequence is 13 residues long. This CDR3 is CASSPGQNYGYTF. The CDR3 DNA follows: TGTGCCAGCAGCCCGGGACAGAACTATGGCTACACCTTC.